The present T cell receptor (beta chain) was sequenced within a study of CD8+ T cells in alopecia areata. Study-wide results and caveats: Unlike in mice, where it was clearer, TCR sharing across patients was less clear, possibly HLA-related.

Germline trimming cut 4 bases from V and 7 bases from J; bases unmatched to any gene: 9. CDR1 and CDR2 from the germline V gene are SQVTM and ANQGSEA. This CDR3 has 14 amino acids. Once RNA had been extracted, it was reverse transcribed into cDNA to act as the sequencing template. Generated by immunoSEQ multiplex PCR, the TCRdb table keeps only in-frame clones and is missing some. The table includes 95,000 to 110,000 clones, approximately 52% detected once. A note on this clone: Its cognate antigen is unknown.

What was sequenced was CD4+ T cells sorted from blood. V and J are TRBV29-1 and TRBJ2-2; 7 bases map to TRBD1. The origin of this receptor is a human donor in good health. The CDR3 spells CSVGLTGIVGELFF. The CDR3 bases are TGCAGCGTTGGACTGACAGGGATCGTCGGGGAGCTGTTTTTT.